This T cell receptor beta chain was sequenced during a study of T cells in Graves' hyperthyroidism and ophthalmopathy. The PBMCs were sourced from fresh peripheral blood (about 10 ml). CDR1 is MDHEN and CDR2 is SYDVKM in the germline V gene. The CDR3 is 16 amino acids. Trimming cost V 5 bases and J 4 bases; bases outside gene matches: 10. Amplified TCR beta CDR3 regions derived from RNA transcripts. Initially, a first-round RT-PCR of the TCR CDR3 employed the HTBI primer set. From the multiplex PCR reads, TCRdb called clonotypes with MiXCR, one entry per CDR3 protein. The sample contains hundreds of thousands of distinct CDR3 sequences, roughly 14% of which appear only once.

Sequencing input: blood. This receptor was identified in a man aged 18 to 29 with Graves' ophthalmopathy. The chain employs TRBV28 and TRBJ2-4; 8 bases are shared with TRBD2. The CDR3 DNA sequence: TGTGCCAGCAGTCCTCTCTTAACTAGCGGAAAAAACATTCAGTACTTC. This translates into CASSPLLTSGKNIQYF.